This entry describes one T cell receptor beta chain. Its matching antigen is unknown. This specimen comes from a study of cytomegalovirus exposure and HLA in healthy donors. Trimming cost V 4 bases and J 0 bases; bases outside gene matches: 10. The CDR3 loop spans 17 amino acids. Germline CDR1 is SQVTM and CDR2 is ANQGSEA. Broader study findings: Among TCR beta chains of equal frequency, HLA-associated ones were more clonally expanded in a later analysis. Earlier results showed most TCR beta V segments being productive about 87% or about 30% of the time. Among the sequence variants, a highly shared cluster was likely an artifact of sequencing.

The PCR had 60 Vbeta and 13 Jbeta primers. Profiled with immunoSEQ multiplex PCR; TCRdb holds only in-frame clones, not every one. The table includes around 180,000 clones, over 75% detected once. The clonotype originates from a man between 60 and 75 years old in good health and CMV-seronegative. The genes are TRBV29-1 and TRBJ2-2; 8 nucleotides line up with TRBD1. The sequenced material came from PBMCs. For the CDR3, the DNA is TGCAGCGTTGCTTATTATGCGGGACAGGCGAACACCGGGGAGCTGTTTTTT. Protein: CSVAYYAGQANTGELFF.